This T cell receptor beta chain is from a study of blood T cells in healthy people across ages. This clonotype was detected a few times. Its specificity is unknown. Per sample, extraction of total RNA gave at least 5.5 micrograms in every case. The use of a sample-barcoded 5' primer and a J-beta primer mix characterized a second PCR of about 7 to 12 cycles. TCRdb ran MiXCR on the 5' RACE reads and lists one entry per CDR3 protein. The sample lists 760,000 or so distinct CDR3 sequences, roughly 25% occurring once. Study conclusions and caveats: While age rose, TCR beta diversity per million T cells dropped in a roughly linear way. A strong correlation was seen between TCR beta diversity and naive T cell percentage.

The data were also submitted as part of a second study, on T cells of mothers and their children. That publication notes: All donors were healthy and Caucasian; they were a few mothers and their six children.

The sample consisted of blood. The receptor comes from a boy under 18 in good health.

The CDR3 nucleotides are TGTGCCAGCAGCCGGGCGGTAGTCGATAGCTCTGGGGCCAACGTCCTGACTTTC. Encoded protein: CASSRAVVDSSGANVLTF. The chain links TRBV5-5 to TRBJ2-6; D is uncertain. Germline values: CDR1 SGHKS, CDR2 YYEKEE (reference sequence). The V end was cut by 4 bases, the J end by 0 bases, with 17 bases between. There are 18 residues in the CDR3.